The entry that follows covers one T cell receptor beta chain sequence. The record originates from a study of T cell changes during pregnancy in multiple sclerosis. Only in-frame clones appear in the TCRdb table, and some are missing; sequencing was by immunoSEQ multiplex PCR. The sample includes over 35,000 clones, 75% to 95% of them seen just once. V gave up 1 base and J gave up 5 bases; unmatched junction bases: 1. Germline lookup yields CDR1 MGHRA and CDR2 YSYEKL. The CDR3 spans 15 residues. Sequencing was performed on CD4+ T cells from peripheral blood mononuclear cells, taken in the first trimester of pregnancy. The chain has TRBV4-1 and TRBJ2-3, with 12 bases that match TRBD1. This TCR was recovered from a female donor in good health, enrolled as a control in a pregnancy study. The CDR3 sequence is CASSQGDRGRDTQYF. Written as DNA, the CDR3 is TGCGCCAGCAGCCAAGGGGACAGGGGGCGAGATACGCAGTATTTT.